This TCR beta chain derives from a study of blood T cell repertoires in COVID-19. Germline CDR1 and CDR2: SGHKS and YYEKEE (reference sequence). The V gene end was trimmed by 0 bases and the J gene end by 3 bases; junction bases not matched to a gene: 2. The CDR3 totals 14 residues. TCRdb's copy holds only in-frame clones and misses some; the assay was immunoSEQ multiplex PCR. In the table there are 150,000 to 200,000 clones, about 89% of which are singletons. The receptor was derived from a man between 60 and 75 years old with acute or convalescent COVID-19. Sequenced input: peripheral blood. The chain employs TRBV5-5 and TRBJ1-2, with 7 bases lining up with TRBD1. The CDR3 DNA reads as TGTGCCAGCAGCTTGGCCACAGGGGACTATGGCTACACCTTC. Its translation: CASSLATGDYGYTF.